This TCR beta chain derives from a study of cytomegalovirus exposure and HLA in healthy donors. Study summary: As an earlier analysis found, roughly 180 million T cells yielded 117 million unique TCR beta sequences.

The PCR made use of 60 Vbeta and 13 Jbeta primers. The authors' processing: Later analysis identified approximately 80 million unique TCR beta chains, around 10 million shared. TCRdb keeps only in-frame clones here, not all; method: immunoSEQ multiplex PCR. D and trimming were read from the DNA, whereas the V and J calls and clone size are those reported in that table. The sample shows some 45,000 clones, roughly 87% of them seen only once. As to this clone: Its antigen is undetermined.

Findings and limits, study-wide: Analysis was carried out at a later point, and it linked a missense DCLRE1C variant to TCR beta V- and J-gene trimming. The study listed roughly 150 cytomegalovirus-associated TCR beta chains.

Sequencing was done on a sample of PBMCs. The receptor was isolated from a woman aged 35 to 49 in good health and CMV-seropositive.

CDR3 in DNA: TGTGCCAGCAAGCTGGGACTAGGACCGTCGGAGCTGTTTTTT. It is translated as CASKLGLGPSELFF. This chain links TRBV6-5 with TRBJ2-2, with 8 bases lining up with TRBD2. V lost 7 bases, J lost 10 bases, and 11 bases stayed unmatched. The germline gives CDR1 MNHEY, CDR2 SVGAGI. There are 14 residues in the CDR3.